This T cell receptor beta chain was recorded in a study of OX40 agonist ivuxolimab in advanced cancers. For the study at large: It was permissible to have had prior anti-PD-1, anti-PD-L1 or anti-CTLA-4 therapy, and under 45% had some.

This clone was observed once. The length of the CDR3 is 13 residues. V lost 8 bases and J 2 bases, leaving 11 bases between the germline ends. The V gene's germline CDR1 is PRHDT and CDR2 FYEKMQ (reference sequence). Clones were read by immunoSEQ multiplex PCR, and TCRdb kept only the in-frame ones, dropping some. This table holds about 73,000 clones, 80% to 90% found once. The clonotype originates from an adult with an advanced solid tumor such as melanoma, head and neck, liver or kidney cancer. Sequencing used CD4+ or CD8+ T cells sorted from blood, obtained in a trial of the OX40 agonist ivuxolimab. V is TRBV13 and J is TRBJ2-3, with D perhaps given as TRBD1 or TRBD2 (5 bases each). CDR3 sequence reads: CASEGTDTDTQYF. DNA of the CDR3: TGTGCCAGCGAGGGGACGGACACAGATACGCAGTATTTT. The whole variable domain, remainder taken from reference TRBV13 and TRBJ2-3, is AAGVIQSPRHLIKEKRETATLKCYPIPRHDTVYWYQQGPGQDPQFLISFYEKMQSDKGSIPDRFSAQQFSDYHSELNMSSLELGDSALYFCASEGTDTDTQYFGPGTRLTVL.